Shown below are 23 T cell receptor beta chains from a single sample sequenced in a study of T-cell reconstitution after alpha-beta-depleted transplantation in children. Notes on the study in general: Newly produced T cells mostly provided counts and TCRbeta diversity after one year, as hyperexpanded clones declined.

Researchers prepared the TCRbeta library using unique molecular identifiers, the study reports. TCRdb used MiXCR to reprocess the PCR reads, holding one entry per CDR3 protein. This sample has a few hundred thousand distinct CDR3 sequences; almost 8% occur once, and the top ten carry 9.1%. The antigens for these receptors are not known. This material consisted of peripheral blood, taken 360 days after TCRalphabeta/CD19-depleted stem cell transplant. The receptors here all came from a female patient younger than 10 who had a stem cell transplant for Fanconi anemia, so the T cells may come from the graft donor.

The genes are TRBV5-5 and TRBJ1-2, with unresolved D. This CDR3 region has 15 residues. The ends were cut back, 2 bases at V and 1 base at J, with 12 bases in the middle. Germline lookup yields CDR1 SGHKS and CDR2 YYEKEE (reference sequence). This chain's CDR3 is CASSLRTEINYGYTF. Written as DNA, the CDR3 is TGTGCCAGCAGCTTACGGACGGAAATTAACTATGGCTACACCTTC.

This clonotype appeared a few times. This rearrangement joins TRBV10-3 to TRBJ1-2; D gene unclear. Between the trimmed V and J ends, which lost 0 bases and 0 bases, there was a span of 14 bases. The CDR3 is made up of 17 amino acids. Germline values: CDR1 ENHRY, CDR2 SYGVKD. CDR3 amino acids: CAISESGMAGANYGYTF. CDR3 DNA sequence: TGTGCCATCAGTGAGTCGGGTATGGCGGGAGCTAACTATGGCTACACCTTC.

The rearrangement uses TRBV12-3 or TRBV12-4 and TRBJ1-5; perhaps TRBD1 as D (6 bases). The CDR3 is 14 residues long. V shed 0 bases and J shed 7 bases, with 10 bases lying between them. The CDR3 loop is CASSLAGGRQPQHF. The CDR3 region has the DNA TGTGCCAGCAGTTTAGCCGGGGGCAGACAGCCCCAGCATTTT.

This clonotype appeared a few times. V and J are TRBV11-2 and TRBJ2-5; the D gene is possibly TRBD1 (6 bases). The CDR3 has 15 residues. Trimming took off 2 bases at V and 5 bases at J, with 15 bases between the two ends. Germline V gene data show CDR1 as SGHAT and CDR2 as FQNNGV. The CDR3 protein is CASSLQQGFGETQYF. CDR3 sequence (DNA): TGTGCCAGCAGCTTACAACAGGGATTCGGGGAGACCCAGTACTTC.

Many counts were recorded for this clonotype. The chain combines TRBV20-1 with TRBJ2-1; 13 bases are shared with TRBD2. CDR3 size: 19 residues. From germline, CDR1 is DFQATT and CDR2 SNEGSKA (reference sequence). Trimming cost V 0 bases and J 0 bases; bases outside gene matches: 8. CDR3 protein: CSAREPGLAGRSSYNEQFF. CDR3 nucleotide sequence: TGCAGTGCTAGAGAACCGGGACTAGCGGGACGGAGCTCCTACAATGAGCAGTTCTTC.

This clonotype was counted only a few times. V is TRBV5-4 and J is TRBJ2-5; TRBD2 aligns across 8 bases. CDR1 is SGHNT and CDR2 is YYREEE in the germline V gene (reference sequence). This CDR3 region has 14 residues. V lost 3 bases, J lost 5 bases, and 6 bases stayed unmatched. CDR3 loop: CASSSGRARETQYF. The CDR3, as DNA: TGTGCCAGCAGCTCCGGGAGGGCCCGGGAGACCCAGTACTTC.

This clonotype was counted between two and nine times. The rearrangement links TRBV29-1 to TRBJ1-2; D is unclear. Germline-derived CDR1 and CDR2 are SQVTM and ANQGSEA. There are 13 residues in the CDR3. Trimming removed 6 bases at V and 7 bases at J, with 18 bases between. CDR3 nucleotide sequence: TGCAGCGTCACCGACCGGGGTTTGACTGGCTACACCTTC. It codes for CSVTDRGLTGYTF.

This clonotype was seen ten or more times. The chain has TRBV11-2 and TRBJ2-3, with unresolved D. In germline, CDR1 is SGHAT, CDR2 FQNNGV. The V end lost 1 base, the J end lost 0 bases, and 8 bases lay between the germline ends. The length of the CDR3 is 15 residues. The CDR3 DNA sequence: TGTGCCAGCAGCTTAGTGGCAGAAAGCACAGATACGCAGTATTTT. This encodes CASSLVAESTDTQYF. The full variable domain, with the rest looked up from reference TRBV11-2 and TRBJ2-3, is EAGVAQSPRYKIIEKRQSVAFWCNPISGHATLYWYQQILGQGPKLLIQFQNNGVVDDSQLPKDRFSAERLKGVDSTLKIQPAKLEDSAVYLCASSLVAESTDTQYFGPGTRLTVL.

This chain links TRBV6-5 with TRBJ1-2; D remains unclear. CDR3 length equals 13 residues. The ends were cut back, 3 bases at V and 1 base at J, with 6 bases in the middle. From germline, CDR1 is MNHEY and CDR2 SVGAGI. The CDR3 reads CASSYTFNYGYTF. In DNA, the CDR3 is TGTGCCAGCAGTTATACATTTAACTATGGCTACACCTTC.

This clonotype has more than one count but fewer than ten. The chain recombines TRBV5-1 with TRBJ1-1; D not resolved. Germline V lookup: CDR1 SGHRS, CDR2 YFSETQ. V lost 0 bases, J lost 4 bases, and 7 bases lay in between. This CDR3 has 13 residues. The CDR3, as DNA: TGCGCCAGCAGCTTGGGGGCAGGCACTGAAGCTTTCTTT. It is translated as CASSLGAGTEAFF.

The chain recombines TRBV7-8 with TRBJ2-5; 10 nucleotides agree with TRBD2. The CDR3 sequence is 18 residues long. Germline V lookup: CDR1 SGHVS, CDR2 FQNEAQ. J was trimmed by 6 bases and V by 5 bases; bases with no gene match: 18. The CDR3 loop reads CASSPVAWASGGRKTQYF. Written as DNA, the CDR3 is TGTGCCAGCAGCCCCGTAGCCTGGGCTAGCGGGGGAAGAAAGACCCAGTACTTC.

This chain connects TRBV5-5 to TRBJ2-5; a weak D match, TRBD1 (6 bases). Trimming shortened V by 4 bases and J by 5 bases, and 9 bases separated the two germline ends. The CDR3 sequence is 12 residues long. The germline V gene has CDR1 SGHKS and CDR2 YYEKEE (reference sequence). The CDR3, as DNA: TGTGCCAGCAGCAGGGGGTTGGAGACCCAGTACTTC. Protein: CASSRGLETQYF.

In the case of this clonotype: A much larger clone differs by one base, so this may be a read error. The chain combines TRBV12-3 or TRBV12-4 with TRBJ2-6, with TRBD1 matching 7 bases. This CDR3 has 15 amino acids. CDR3 region: CASNLRQGERYVLTF. CDR3 DNA: TGTGCCAGCAATTTAAGGCAGGGGGAAAGATACGTCCTGACTTTC.

Many counts were recorded for this clonotype. The chain couples TRBV5-1 to TRBJ2-7, with 10 nucleotides matching TRBD2. The germline CDR1 and CDR2 sequences are SGHRS and YFSETQ. J gave up 1 base and V 4 bases, and 5 bases lay outside the gene matches. This CDR3 spans 15 amino acids. The CDR3 DNA reads TGCGCCAGCAGCGAGGGACTAGCGATTTCCTACGAGCAGTACTTC. Translated, it gives CASSEGLAISYEQYF. The full variable domain, completed using reference TRBV5-1 and TRBJ2-7, is KAGVTQTPRYLIKTRGQQVTLSCSPISGHRSVSWYQQTPGQGLQFLFEYFSETQRNKGNFPGRFSGRQFSNSRSEMNVSTLELGDSALYLCASSEGLAISYEQYFGPGTRLTVT.

The chain uses TRBV5-6 and TRBJ1-5; TRBD1 might be the D (6 bases). Germline lookup yields CDR1 SGHDT and CDR2 YYEEEE. The CDR3 has 17 amino acids. V was shortened by 3 bases and J by 0 bases, with 16 bases between the two germline ends. The CDR3 DNA follows: TGTGCCAGCAGCTGGGGGCCGACAGCGTATAGCAATCAGCCCCAGCATTTT. This encodes CASSWGPTAYSNQPQHF.

This clonotype was observed at least ten times. This chain uses TRBV4-3 with TRBJ2-5; TRBD1 might be the D (6 bases). The CDR3 totals 15 residues. The V end was cut by 0 bases, the J end by 3 bases, with 11 bases between. Looked up from germline, CDR1 is LGHNA and CDR2 is YSLEER. Here the CDR3 reads CASSQDPQGKETQYF. Here the CDR3 DNA reads TGCGCCAGCAGCCAAGATCCACAGGGCAAAGAGACCCAGTACTTC.

The table lists this clonotype with many counts. V and J are TRBV11-2 and TRBJ2-2, with 11 nucleotides matching TRBD1. J lost 7 bases, V lost 1 base, and 8 bases had no gene match. CDR1 is SGHAT and CDR2 is FQNNGV in the germline V gene. The CDR3 spans 17 residues. DNA for the CDR3: TGTGCCAGCAGCTTAGGGACAGGGGGCGTGACAGGCGGGGAGCTGTTTTTT. Translation: CASSLGTGGVTGGELFF.

This clonotype was observed a few times. This chain joins TRBV15 and TRBJ2-7; 10 nucleotides match TRBD2. The V and J ends lost 4 bases and 6 bases, in that order; junction bases with no gene match: 9. CDR3 size: 15 residues. Germline assignment: CDR1 LNHNV and CDR2 YYDKDF (reference sequence). The CDR3: CATSTLLAGDGEQYF. The CDR3 DNA reads as TGTGCCACCAGCACCCTCCTAGCGGGAGATGGCGAGCAGTACTTC.

This clonotype was seen many times. J is TRBJ1-1 and V is TRBV6-1; TRBD1 is a possible D gene (5 bases). Trimming pared 1 base from V and 1 base from J, leaving 7 bases between. CDR3 length: 14 amino acids. Germline CDR1 is MNHNS and CDR2 is SASEGT. CDR3 residues: CASSEVRGNTEAFF. CDR3 bases: TGTGCCAGCAGTGAAGTGAGGGGGAACACTGAAGCTTTCTTT.

In its sample, this clonotype was seen many times. The V call is TRBV12-3 or TRBV12-4, the J call TRBJ2-7, with D maybe TRBD1 (6 bases). Trimming left V 5 bases short and J 0 bases short, with 14 bases between. The CDR3 has 15 residues. Here the CDR3 reads CASSPGQPFSYEQYF. Written as DNA, the CDR3 is TGTGCCAGCAGTCCGGGACAACCGTTCTCCTACGAGCAGTACTTC.

V usage is TRBV20-1 and J usage is TRBJ2-2, with a tentative D call TRBD1 (6 bases). The CDR3 is 13 amino acids. CDR1 is DFQATT and CDR2 is SNEGSKA in the germline V gene (reference sequence). V was clipped by 3 bases and J by 2 bases, with 7 bases between them. The CDR3 nucleotides read TGCAGTGCTAGCAGGGGTAACACCGGGGAGCTGTTTTTT. This sequence encodes CSASRGNTGELFF.

At least ten counts were recorded for this clonotype. The chain carries TRBV9 and TRBJ2-1; 7 nucleotides agree with TRBD1. The V gene's germline CDR1 is SGDLS and CDR2 YYNGEE. V trimming: 3 bases; J trimming: 14 bases; junction bases outside the gene matches: 8. The CDR3 extends over 12 amino acids. CDR3 coding DNA: TGTGCCAGCAGCGCCTCGCTGGGACAGAAGTTCTTC. It is translated as CASSASLGQKFF.

This clonotype showed up many times. This sequence joins TRBV12-3 or TRBV12-4 and TRBJ1-3; D is unclear. The V gene lost 3 bases and the J gene lost 3 bases, with 12 bases spanning the gap. The CDR3 contains 15 residues. CDR3 sequence: CASSLLGGVGNTIYF. In DNA form, the CDR3 reads TGTGCCAGCAGTTTGTTGGGCGGAGTTGGAAACACCATATATTTT.